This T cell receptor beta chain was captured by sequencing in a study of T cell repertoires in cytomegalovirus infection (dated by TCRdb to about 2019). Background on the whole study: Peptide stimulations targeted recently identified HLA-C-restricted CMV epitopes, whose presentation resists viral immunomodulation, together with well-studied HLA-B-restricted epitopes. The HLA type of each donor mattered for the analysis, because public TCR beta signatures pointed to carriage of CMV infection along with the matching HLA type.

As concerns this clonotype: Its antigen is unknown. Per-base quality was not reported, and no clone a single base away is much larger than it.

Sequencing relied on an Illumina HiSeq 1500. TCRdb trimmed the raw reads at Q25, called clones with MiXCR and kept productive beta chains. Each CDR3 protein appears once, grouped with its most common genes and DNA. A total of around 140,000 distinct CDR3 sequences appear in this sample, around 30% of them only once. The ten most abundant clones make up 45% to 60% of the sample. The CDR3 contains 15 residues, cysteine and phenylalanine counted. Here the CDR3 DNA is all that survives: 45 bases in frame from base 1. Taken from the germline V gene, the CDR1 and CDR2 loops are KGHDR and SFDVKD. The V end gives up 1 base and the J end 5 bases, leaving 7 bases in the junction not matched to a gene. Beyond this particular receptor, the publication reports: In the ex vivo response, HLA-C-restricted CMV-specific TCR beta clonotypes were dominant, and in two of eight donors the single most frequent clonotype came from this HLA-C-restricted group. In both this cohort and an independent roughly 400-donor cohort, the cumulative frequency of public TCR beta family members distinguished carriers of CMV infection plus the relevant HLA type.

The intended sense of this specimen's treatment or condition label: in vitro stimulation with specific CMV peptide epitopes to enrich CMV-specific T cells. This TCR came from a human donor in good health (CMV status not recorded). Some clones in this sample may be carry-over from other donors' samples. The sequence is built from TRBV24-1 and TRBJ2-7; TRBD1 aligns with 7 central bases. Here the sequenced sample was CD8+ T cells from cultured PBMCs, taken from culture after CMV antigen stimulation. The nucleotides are TGTGCCACCAGTGATTTCAATCAGGGGGATGACGAGCAGTACTTC. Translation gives CATSDFNQGDDEQYF.